These 11 T cell receptor beta chains share one sample of origin, sequenced in a study of T cell responses to AZD1222 COVID-19 vaccine. Method: immunoSEQ multiplex PCR; TCRdb's copy keeps in-frame clones and lacks some. The sample lists 100,000 to 150,000 clones; around 90% were seen once. Specimen: peripheral blood, collected on day 0 of AZD1222 vaccination. The receptor source for this set is an adult in good health.

Here the CDR3 reads CASSQDVEGRNAEAFF. As DNA, the CDR3 is TGCGCCAGCAGCCAAGATGTCGAGGGCCGCAACGCTGAAGCTTTCTTT. The J gene is TRBJ1-1, the V gene TRBV4-1; no firm D call. The V and J ends lost 0 bases and 6 bases respectively, with 17 bases between them. The CDR3 is 16 amino acids. CDR1 is MGHRA, CDR2 YSYEKL, per germline.

The rearrangement joins TRBV18 to TRBJ1-6; 7 bases are a match to TRBD1. The CDR3 runs to 16 residues. CDR1 is KGHSH and CDR2 is LQKENI in the germline V gene. Trimming cost V 5 bases and J 8 bases; bases outside gene matches: 12. CDR3 nucleotide sequence: TGTGCCAGCTCATCGACTCTAGACAGGGAGGATTCACCCCTCCACTTT. Its protein is CASSSTLDREDSPLHF.

This clone was observed a single time. In nucleotides, the CDR3 is TGTGCCAGCAGTCCGGGGGGGAACACTGAAGCTTTCTTT. Encoded protein: CASSPGGNTEAFF. The rearrangement joins TRBV2 to TRBJ1-1; D may be TRBD1 (5 bases). The germline CDR1 and CDR2 sequences are SNHLY and FYNNEI. The CDR3 runs to 13 residues. The V end lost 5 bases, the J end lost 1 base, and 8 bases lay between the germline ends. Filled out from reference TRBV2 and TRBJ1-1, the complete variable domain reads EPEVTQTPSHQVTQMGQEVILRCVPISNHLYFYWYRQILGQKVEFLVSFYNNEISEKSEIFDDQFSVERPDGSNFTLKIRSTKLEDSAMYFCASSPGGNTEAFFGQGTRLTVV.

V and J are TRBV28 and TRBJ1-2; TRBD1 aligns across 8 bases. CDR1 and CDR2 (germline): MDHEN, SYDVKM. This CDR3 is built from 13 residues. J was trimmed by 4 bases and V by 8 bases; bases with no gene match: 6. CDR3 DNA: TGTGCCAGCGCACAGGGGGTTATCTATGGCTACACCTTC. Amino acid sequence: CASAQGVIYGYTF.

This clone came up once. The CDR3 sequence: CASSSPSPFYEQYF. The CDR3 DNA reads TGTGCCAGCAGTTCCCCTTCTCCTTTTTACGAGCAGTACTTC. The genes are TRBV28 and TRBJ2-7; D gene ambiguous. Per germline, CDR1 MDHEN and CDR2 SYDVKM. The CDR3 sequence is 14 residues long. With 4 bases removed from V and 4 bases from J, the gap between germline ends came to 14 bases. The full variable domain, completed using reference TRBV28 and TRBJ2-7, is DVKVTQSSRYLVKRTGEKVFLECVQDMDHENMFWYRQDPGLGLRLIYFSYDVKMKEKGDIPEGYSVSREKKERFSLILESASTNQTSMYLCASSSPSPFYEQYFGPGTRLTVT.

A single count supports this clone. The chain joins TRBV5-1 to TRBJ2-5; the match to TRBD2 covers 8 bases. The germline V gene has CDR1 SGHRS and CDR2 YFSETQ. This CDR3 has 15 amino acids. The junction had 9 bases not matched to a gene; V was cut back by 3 bases and J by 5 bases. The CDR3 bases are TGCGCCAGCAGCTCCCCGGGACTAGGAGGGGAGACCCAGTACTTC. Amino acid sequence: CASSSPGLGGETQYF. Complete variable domain (other parts from reference TRBV5-1 and TRBJ2-5): KAGVTQTPRYLIKTRGQQVTLSCSPISGHRSVSWYQQTPGQGLQFLFEYFSETQRNKGNFPGRFSGRQFSNSRSEMNVSTLELGDSALYLCASSSPGLGGETQYFGPGTRLLVL.

The gene calls are TRBV11-2 and TRBJ1-2; TRBD1 matches at 7 bases. Germline trimming cut 5 bases from V and 4 bases from J; bases unmatched to any gene: 7. The germline V gene encodes CDR1 SGHAT and CDR2 FQNNGV. The CDR3 has 14 residues. The CDR3, as DNA: TGTGCCAGCAGCCCGGTTGGACAGGCCTATGGCTACACCTTC. Amino acids: CASSPVGQAYGYTF.

V gene TRBV11-2 combines with J gene TRBJ1-2, with D unclear. Germline-derived CDR1 and CDR2 are SGHAT and FQNNGV. V was clipped by 0 bases and J by 3 bases, with 14 bases between them. This CDR3 has 16 amino acids. The CDR3 protein is CASSLDLREAYYGYTF. The CDR3 nucleotides read TGTGCCAGCAGCTTAGATCTCAGAGAAGCTTACTATGGCTACACCTTC.

This sequence joins TRBV12-3 or TRBV12-4 and TRBJ1-1, with D uncertain. This CDR3 spans 13 amino acids. Trimming removed 0 bases at V and 7 bases at J, with 9 bases between. The CDR3: CASSLALLFEAFF. The CDR3 nucleotides are TGTGCCAGCAGTTTAGCCCTTCTCTTTGAAGCTTTCTTT.

This clone was counted a few times. One junction end disagrees with the germline gene, perhaps due to a read error. The chain couples TRBV2 to TRBJ2-7; D assignment may be TRBD1 or TRBD2 (5 bases each). The CDR3 covers 12 residues. Germline V gene lookup returns CDR1 SNHLY and CDR2 FYNNEI. CDR3 sequence: CASSEFPGLDRF. In DNA form, the CDR3 reads TGTGCCAGCAGTGAATTTCCGGGGCTTGATCGCTTC.

V gene TRBV12-3 or TRBV12-4 combines with J gene TRBJ2-7, with D perhaps matching TRBD2 (5 bases). CDR3 length equals 12 residues. V was pared by 3 bases and J by 7 bases, with 10 bases between. CDR3 region: CASSFPGREQYF. The DNA for the CDR3 is TGTGCCAGCAGTTTCCCGGGAAGAGAGCAGTACTTC.